Presented here are 3 T cell receptor beta chains from one specimen sequenced in a study of T cell repertoires in cytomegalovirus infection. One entry per CDR3 protein, called by TCRdb with MiXCR from the reads. The table has 200,000 to 300,000 distinct CDR3 sequences, roughly an eighth seen once. The sample taken for sequencing was PBMCs. The receptor set was obtained from a human donor in good health (CMV status not recorded). Some clones in this sample may be carry-over from other donors' samples.

This clonotype showed up many times. The chain recombines TRBV6-6 with TRBJ2-7; D gene unclear. Germline assignment: CDR1 MNHNY and CDR2 SVGAGI (reference sequence). Trimming pared 2 bases from V and 7 bases from J, leaving 9 bases between. The length of the CDR3 is 12 residues. CDR3 DNA: TGTGCCAGCAGTTACCCCGCCGAAGAGCAGTACTTC. The encoded protein is CASSYPAEEQYF.

This clonotype was seen a few times. The gene calls are TRBV13 and TRBJ2-7; D unresolved. Deletions cut 2 bases from V and 2 bases from J, with 10 bases between. The CDR3 is made up of 14 amino acids. Germline assignment: CDR1 PRHDT and CDR2 FYEKMQ (reference sequence). CDR3 DNA sequence: TGTGCCAGCAGCTTAACCATCCTCCCCTACGAGCAGTACTTC. Translating it yields CASSLTILPYEQYF.

The gene calls are TRBV4-1 and TRBJ1-2, with 7 bases lining up with TRBD1. V lost 4 bases, J lost 2 bases, and 10 bases stayed unmatched. Germline assignment: CDR1 MGHRA and CDR2 YSYEKL. The CDR3 runs 16 residues. CDR3 DNA sequence: TGCGCCAGCAGCCTAGAAAGCGGGACAGACAACTATGGCTACACCTTC. The encoded protein is CASSLESGTDNYGYTF.